A single sample gave rise to the 14 T cell receptor beta chains below, sequenced in a study of T cells after yellow fever vaccination (dated by TCRdb to the late 2010s). The treatment or condition label here, explained by the study, means: live attenuated yellow fever vaccine strain. Library generation was performed with 5' RACE. TCRdb lists the instrument as Illumina NovaSeq 6000. TCRdb reanalyzed the raw reads on its own, using fastp at Q25 for trimming and MiXCR for clone calling, and kept in-frame beta chains. One record per CDR3 amino acid sequence lists the most common genes and DNA. This sample lists 250,000 to 400,000 distinct CDR3 sequences; approximately 4% were detected once. The ten biggest clones cover approximately 19% of the sample. Specimen: PBMCs, collected 15 days after the yellow fever booster vaccination. Receptors originate from a young man who received the YFV17D yellow fever vaccine.

There are many counts of this clonotype. V is TRBV11-2 and J is TRBJ2-2; TRBD2 matches 8 bases. The CDR3 has 15 amino acids. CDR1 is SGHAT and CDR2 is FQNNGV in the germline V gene. With 4 bases clipped from V and 7 bases from J, the junction kept 8 bases outside the gene matches. The CDR3 DNA is TGTGCCAGCAGCTATGGGCCCCGGGGGGGCGGGGAGCTGTTTTTT. As protein: CASSYGPRGGGELFF. The full variable domain, rest sourced from reference TRBV11-2 and TRBJ2-2, is EAGVAQSPRYKIIEKRQSVAFWCNPISGHATLYWYQQILGQGPKLLIQFQNNGVVDDSQLPKDRFSAERLKGVDSTLKIQPAKLEDSAVYLCASSYGPRGGGELFFGEGSRLTVL.

The chain joins TRBV7-8 to TRBJ2-1, with D perhaps assigned TRBD1 or TRBD2 (5 bases each). The length of the CDR3 is 16 residues. V lost 1 base and J 0 bases, leaving 10 bases between the germline ends. The V gene's germline CDR1 is SGHVS and CDR2 FQNEAQ. The CDR3 loop reads CASSLGPGLSYNEQFF. The DNA of the CDR3 is TGTGCCAGCAGCTTAGGACCGGGGCTCTCCTACAATGAGCAGTTCTTC.

This clonotype has ten or more counts. The J gene is TRBJ2-4, the V gene TRBV12-3 or TRBV12-4; D perhaps matches TRBD2 (5 bases). V shed 3 bases and J shed 2 bases, with 8 bases lying between them. CDR3 size: 14 residues. CDR3 region: CASSFGITKNIQYF. In nucleotides, the CDR3 is TGTGCCAGCAGTTTCGGGATTACCAAAAACATTCAGTACTTC.

The table lists this clonotype with many counts. The J gene is TRBJ2-7, the V gene TRBV7-3; possible D gene TRBD1, 6 bases. Trimming took off 4 bases at V and 0 bases at J, with 13 bases between the two ends. Germline CDR1 and CDR2: SGHTA and FQGTGA. The CDR3 length is 15 residues. CDR3 sequence: CASSSRQETSYEQYV. The CDR3, as DNA: TGTGCCAGCAGCTCGAGACAGGAGACCTCCTACGAGCAGTACGTC.

The chain carries TRBV18 and TRBJ1-3; D unresolved. Germline V gene lookup returns CDR1 KGHSH and CDR2 LQKENI. This CDR3 region has 15 residues. Trimming removed 5 bases at V and 0 bases at J, with 11 bases between. The DNA of the CDR3 is TGTGCCAGCTCAGCAGGACTTCTCTCTGGAAACACCATATATTTT. Encoded protein: CASSAGLLSGNTIYF.

The rearrangement uses TRBV7-2 and TRBJ2-3; 10 positions agree with TRBD1. The germline V gene encodes CDR1 SGHTA and CDR2 FQGNSA. This CDR3 has 17 amino acids. With V trimmed by 4 bases and J by 0 bases, 7 bases remained unmatched. The CDR3 is CASSYWTGGRSTDTQYF. CDR3 in DNA: TGTGCCAGCAGCTACTGGACAGGGGGTCGGAGCACAGATACGCAGTATTTT. The complete variable domain, with remaining parts taken from reference TRBV7-2 and TRBJ2-3, reads GAGVSQSPSNKVTEKGKDVELRCDPISGHTALYWYRQSLGQGLEFLIYFQGNSAPDKSGLPSDRFSAERTGGSVSTLTIQRTQQEDSAVYLCASSYWTGGRSTDTQYFGPGTRLTVL.

The rearrangement joins TRBV3-1 to TRBJ2-7; 9 bases are shared with TRBD1. The CDR3 loop spans 13 amino acids. CDR1 and CDR2 from the germline V gene are LGHDT and YNNKEL (reference sequence). The ends lost 5 bases at V and 5 bases at J; junction bases unmatched: 4. CDR3 loop: CASSGDRANEQYV. In nucleotides, the CDR3 is TGTGCCAGCAGCGGGGACAGGGCTAACGAGCAGTACGTC.

This clonotype was found many times. The chain employs TRBV7-2 and TRBJ2-1; D may be TRBD2 (5 bases). Germline V gives CDR1 SGHTA, CDR2 FQGNSA. The CDR3 contains 15 residues. V dropped 5 bases and J dropped 5 bases, with 16 bases sitting between them. The CDR3 sequence: CASSAPGPSHNEQFF. For the CDR3, the DNA is TGTGCCAGCAGCGCTCCTGGTCCTAGCCACAATGAGCAGTTCTTC. The full variable domain, its missing parts supplied by reference TRBV7-2 and TRBJ2-1, is GAGVSQSPSNKVTEKGKDVELRCDPISGHTALYWYRQSLGQGLEFLIYFQGNSAPDKSGLPSDRFSAERTGGSVSTLTIQRTQQEDSAVYLCASSAPGPSHNEQFFGPGTRLTVL.

The chain couples TRBV27 to TRBJ2-4; unclear D gene. V dropped 5 bases and J dropped 0 bases, with 11 bases sitting between them. Germline CDR1 MNHEY, CDR2 SMNVEV (reference sequence). The CDR3 is 15 amino acids. The CDR3 region has the DNA TGTGCCAGCAGTAGTCACACCTCAGCCAAAAACATTCAGTACTTC. This encodes CASSSHTSAKNIQYF.

This clonotype was counted at least ten times. The chain uses TRBV11-2 and TRBJ2-7; 14 nucleotides line up with TRBD2. J was trimmed by 12 bases and V by 4 bases; bases with no gene match: 5. The CDR3 is 13 residues long. Germline assignment: CDR1 SGHAT and CDR2 FQNNGV. Here the CDR3 reads CASSSTSGGEVYV. As DNA, the CDR3 is TGTGCCAGCAGCTCGACTAGCGGGGGGGAGGTGTACGTC.

This sequence joins TRBV12-3 or TRBV12-4 and TRBJ1-3; D is unresolved. The V end was cut by 6 bases, the J end by 0 bases, with 6 bases between. This CDR3 contains 13 residues. CDR3 DNA sequence: TGTGCCAGCAGCTCTTACTCTGGAAACACCATATATTTT. Protein sequence: CASSSYSGNTIYF.

This clonotype came up a few times. This sequence joins TRBV7-8 and TRBJ1-1; 8 bases are a match to TRBD1. This CDR3 is built from 14 residues. V shed 5 bases, J shed 5 bases, and the junction held 7 bases outside the gene matches. Germline CDR1 reads SGHVS; CDR2 reads FQNEAQ. The chain's CDR3 is CASSAATGGTEAFF. CDR3 coding DNA: TGTGCCAGCAGCGCAGCCACAGGGGGGACTGAAGCTTTCTTT.

The V and J genes are TRBV6-1 and TRBJ2-5; a possible D gene is TRBD1 (5 bases). Germline CDR1 reads MNHNS; CDR2 reads SASEGT. V was shortened by 7 bases and J by 2 bases, with 17 bases between the two germline ends. The CDR3 runs to 15 residues. CDR3 in amino acids: CASKDKAGWQETQYF. CDR3 bases: TGTGCCAGCAAGGACAAGGCCGGATGGCAAGAGACCCAGTACTTC.

This rearrangement joins TRBV12-3 or TRBV12-4 to TRBJ2-5, with TRBD1 matching over 7 bases. This CDR3 spans 14 amino acids. Germline trimming cut 3 bases from V and 5 bases from J; bases unmatched to any gene: 6. CDR3 in DNA: TGTGCCAGCAGTTTTAGAACAGGGGAGGAGACCCAGTACTTC. Protein product: CASSFRTGEETQYF.